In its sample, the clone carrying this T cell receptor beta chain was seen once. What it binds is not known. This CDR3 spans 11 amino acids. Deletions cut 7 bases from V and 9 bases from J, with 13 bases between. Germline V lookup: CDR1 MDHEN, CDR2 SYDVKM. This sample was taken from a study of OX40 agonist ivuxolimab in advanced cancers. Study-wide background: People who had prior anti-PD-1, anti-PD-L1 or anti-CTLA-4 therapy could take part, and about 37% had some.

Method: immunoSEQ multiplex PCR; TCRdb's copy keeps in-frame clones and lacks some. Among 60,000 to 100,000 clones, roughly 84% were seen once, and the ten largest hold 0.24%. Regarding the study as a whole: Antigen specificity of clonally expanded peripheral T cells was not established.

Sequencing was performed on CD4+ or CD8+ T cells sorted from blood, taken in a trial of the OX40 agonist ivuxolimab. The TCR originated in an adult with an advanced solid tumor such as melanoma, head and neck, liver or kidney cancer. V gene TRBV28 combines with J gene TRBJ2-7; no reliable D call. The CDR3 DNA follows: TGTGCCAGCACCTCAAAAAGCGTGCAGTACTTC. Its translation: CASTSKSVQYF.